The 20 T cell receptor beta chains below come from one sample, sequenced in a study of blood T cells in healthy people across ages. Primers used in a second PCR of about 6 to 11 cycles were a sample-barcoded 5' primer and a J-beta primer mix. TCRdb reprocessed the 5' RACE reads via MiXCR and lists one record per CDR3 protein. The sample has some 1.6 million distinct CDR3 sequences; about 31% are singletons. Sequencing was carried out using blood. All receptors come from a woman in her twenties or thirties in good health.

The V call is TRBV7-9, the J call TRBJ2-5; 9 nucleotides line up with TRBD1. There are 15 residues in the CDR3. V dropped 6 bases and J dropped 1; count of bases not matched to a gene: 6. Germline CDR1 SEHNR, CDR2 FQNEAQ (reference sequence). CDR3 sequence (DNA): TGTGCCAGCAGAAGGACAGGGGACCGCCAAGAGACCCAGTACTTC. As protein: CASRRTGDRQETQYF.

The V call is TRBV6-5, the J call TRBJ1-2; D remains unclear. Trimming cost V 5 bases and J 4 bases, with 14 bases left between them. CDR3 length equals 14 residues. In germline, CDR1 is MNHEY, CDR2 SVGAGI. CDR3 in amino acids: CASSPTGPTYGYTF. The CDR3 DNA follows: TGTGCCAGCAGTCCGACCGGGCCTACCTATGGCTACACCTTC.

Notes on this clonotype: The likely explanation is a read error, given a far larger clone one base away. The chain combines TRBV5-1 with TRBJ1-5; tentative D call: TRBD1 (5 bases). Germline CDR1 reads SGHRS; CDR2 reads YFSETQ. This CDR3 has 14 residues. In DNA form, the CDR3 reads TGCGCCAGCAGCTTAACAGGATCCAATCGGCCCCAGCATTTT. Encoded protein: CASSLTGSNRPQHF.

The chain is built from TRBV20-1 and TRBJ2-3; D gene uncertain. Between the trimmed V and J ends, which lost 0 bases and 4 bases, there was a span of 8 bases. There are 13 residues in the CDR3. Germline-derived CDR1 and CDR2 are DFQATT and SNEGSKA (reference sequence). CDR3 DNA: TGCAGTGCTAGAGATCTAGGATCAGATACGCAGTATTTT. It specifies CSARDLGSDTQYF.

This clonotype has just one count. V and J are TRBV18 and TRBJ1-2; D unresolved. Trimming left V 0 bases short and J 7 bases short, with 15 bases between. CDR1 and CDR2 from the germline V gene are KGHSH and LQKENI. CDR3 length: 15 amino acids. The CDR3 here is CASSPPNGVVGGYTF. CDR3 in DNA: TGTGCCAGCTCACCACCGAACGGGGTAGTAGGTGGCTACACCTTC.

This clonotype has only a few counts. The genes are TRBV7-3 and TRBJ2-6; no firm D call. Trimming pared 1 base from V and 4 bases from J, leaving 8 bases between. The germline gives CDR1 SGHTA, CDR2 FQGTGA. The CDR3 is 15 residues long. Written as DNA, the CDR3 is TGTGCCAGCAGCTTAAGGGTTAGGGGGGCCAACGTCCTGACTTTC. Translating gives CASSLRVRGANVLTF.

The chain carries TRBV27 and TRBJ1-1; D is perhaps TRBD1 (5 bases). V gave up 8 bases and J gave up 0 bases, with 13 bases separating them. The CDR3 contains 14 residues. Per the germline V gene, CDR1 is MNHEY and CDR2 is SMNVEV (reference sequence). This chain's CDR3 is CASHGGSLNTEAFF. The CDR3, as DNA: TGTGCCAGCCACGGGGGTTCGCTGAACACTGAAGCTTTCTTT.

The CDR3 loop reads CASSFTGVETQYF. Here the CDR3 DNA reads TGTGCCAGCAGCTTTACGGGAGTGGAGACCCAGTACTTC. The V and J genes are TRBV11-2 and TRBJ2-5; tentative D call: TRBD2 (6 bases). Trimming removed 3 bases from V and 5 bases from J, with 10 bases in between. Germline values: CDR1 SGHAT, CDR2 FQNNGV. This CDR3 region has 13 residues.

This clonotype was observed a few times. The DNA for the CDR3 is TGTGCCAGCGACTGGGGGGTGGGCTCCTACGAGCAGTACTTC. It specifies CASDWGVGSYEQYF. The chain recombines TRBV7-2 with TRBJ2-7; D perhaps matches TRBD2 (6 bases). The CDR3 contains 14 residues. CDR1 and CDR2 (germline): SGHTA, FQGNSA. V was clipped by 8 bases and J by 0 bases, with 14 bases between them.

This sequence joins TRBV13 and TRBJ2-5, with D possibly TRBD2 on 6 matching bases. The J call may be faulty, since TRBJ2-7 better matches the DNA end. This CDR3 has 17 amino acids. Germline values: CDR1 PRHDT, CDR2 FYEKMQ (reference sequence). Here the CDR3 reads CASSLGQTSRSPYEQYF. The CDR3 coding sequence is TGTGCCAGCAGCTTAGGACAGACTAGTCGCTCCCCCTACGAGCAGTACTTC.

This chain joins TRBV4-1 and TRBJ2-5; 10 bases map to TRBD1. The DNA end is more similar to TRBJ2-7, so the J call may be wrong. This CDR3 has 15 residues. Per the germline V gene, CDR1 is MGHRA and CDR2 is YSYEKL. CDR3 in amino acids: CASSRSGDRGDEQYF. The CDR3 region has the DNA TGCGCCAGCAGCCGTTCCGGGGACAGGGGCGACGAGCAGTACTTC.

This sequence joins TRBV28 and TRBJ1-1; no clear D. The germline CDR1 and CDR2 sequences are MDHEN and SYDVKM. Between the trimmed V and J ends, which lost 7 bases and 4 bases, there was a span of 10 bases. The CDR3 sequence is 12 residues long. The CDR3 sequence is CASTSFSTEAFF. In DNA form, the CDR3 reads TGTGCCAGCACCTCTTTCAGCACTGAAGCTTTCTTT.

The chain recombines TRBV3-1 with TRBJ1-6, with D unresolved. The V and J ends lost 2 bases and 13 bases respectively, with 15 bases between them. Germline values: CDR1 LGHDT, CDR2 YNNKEL (reference sequence). This CDR3 has 14 residues. CDR3 nucleotides: TGTGCCAGCAGCCAACCAGCCCAGAACGGTCCCCTCCACTTT. Amino acid sequence: CASSQPAQNGPLHF.

The chain has TRBV13 and TRBJ2-5, with a possible D match to TRBD1 (5 bases). V lost 5 bases to trimming and J lost 0 bases, with 10 bases between them. Germline CDR1 PRHDT, CDR2 FYEKMQ (reference sequence). CDR3 length equals 14 residues. CDR3 nucleotides: TGTGCCAGCAGCCAGGTGACAGACCAAGAGACCCAGTACTTC. Its translation: CASSQVTDQETQYF.

This clonotype was counted only a few times. The genes are TRBV7-9 and TRBJ2-5; a weak D match, TRBD1 (6 bases). This CDR3 contains 15 residues. With 5 bases removed from V and 5 bases from J, the gap between germline ends came to 18 bases. Germline V gene data show CDR1 as SEHNR and CDR2 as FQNEAQ (reference sequence). DNA for the CDR3: TGTGCCAGCAGCACTAGTGGCAGGGGATGGGAGACCCAGTACTTC. Its translation is CASSTSGRGWETQYF.

V is TRBV3-1 and J is TRBJ2-5; the D call may be TRBD1 or TRBD2 (5 bases each). From germline, CDR1 is LGHDT and CDR2 YNNKEL (reference sequence). V was clipped by 7 bases and J by 2 bases, with 17 bases between them. The CDR3 extends over 15 amino acids. CDR3 protein: CASNRLVRGQETQYF. CDR3 DNA: TGTGCCAGCAACCGGTTAGTGAGGGGACAAGAGACCCAGTACTTC.

The V call is TRBV15, the J call TRBJ1-2; TRBD1 matches 10 bases. J gave up 2 bases and V 3 bases, and 3 bases lay outside the gene matches. The V gene's germline CDR1 is LNHNV and CDR2 YYDKDF (reference sequence). The CDR3 sequence is 15 residues long. CDR3: CATSRGDRGNYGYTF. CDR3 sequence (DNA): TGTGCCACCAGCAGGGGGGACAGGGGAAACTATGGCTACACCTTC.

This clonotype was detected a few times. The chain joins TRBV9 to TRBJ2-6; D could derive from TRBD1 or TRBD2 (6 bases each). This CDR3 comprises 18 residues. Per the germline V gene, CDR1 is SGDLS and CDR2 is YYNGEE. V lost 0 bases and J lost 0, with 13 bases in between. CDR3 sequence: CASSVGSGGSSGANVLTF. CDR3 DNA: TGTGCCAGCAGCGTAGGGTCCGGGGGCAGCTCTGGGGCCAACGTCCTGACTTTC.

This clonotype has a count of ten or more. The J gene is TRBJ1-1, the V gene TRBV25-1; D not certain. V gave up 1 base and J gave up 10 bases, with 10 bases separating them. The germline gives CDR1 MGHDK, CDR2 SYGVNS. The CDR3 covers 12 residues. This chain's CDR3 is CASSEFEGTAFF. In DNA form, the CDR3 reads TGTGCCAGCAGTGAATTTGAGGGTACAGCTTTCTTT.

The V gene is TRBV7-6, the J gene TRBJ2-7; 8 nucleotides align to TRBD1. The J call may be wrong; the DNA end is better matched by TRBJ2-5. The germline V gene encodes CDR1 SGHVS and CDR2 FNYEAQ. There are 14 residues in the CDR3. The CDR3 DNA follows: TGTGCCAGCAGCAAGGACAGGGTTTGGGAGACCCAGTACTTC. This sequence encodes CASSKDRVWETQYF.